The T cell receptor (beta chain) described here comes from a study of blood T cells in healthy people across ages. Points on this clonotype: Its antigen remains unidentified.

Study-level results: Significant beta diversity loss was already apparent by age roughly 38, declining roughly linearly.

Looked up from germline, CDR1 is MDHEN and CDR2 is SYDVKM. The CDR3 length is 13 residues. V dropped 5 bases and J dropped 10 bases, with 17 bases sitting between them. The authors ran a second PCR of about 7 to 11 cycles using a sample-barcoded 5' primer and a J-beta primer mix. MiXCR, run by TCRdb on the 5' RACE reads, gives a single entry per CDR3 protein. This sample has about a million distinct CDR3 sequences; just over 50% occur once, and the top ten carry about a fifth. Material for sequencing was blood. This sequence originates from an older woman in good health. The chain employs TRBV28 and TRBJ1-1, with D tentatively TRBD1 (5 bases). The CDR3 sequence: CASSTTSGEAAFF. The CDR3 DNA follows: TGTGCCAGCAGTACAACTTCGGGGGAGGCAGCTTTCTTT.